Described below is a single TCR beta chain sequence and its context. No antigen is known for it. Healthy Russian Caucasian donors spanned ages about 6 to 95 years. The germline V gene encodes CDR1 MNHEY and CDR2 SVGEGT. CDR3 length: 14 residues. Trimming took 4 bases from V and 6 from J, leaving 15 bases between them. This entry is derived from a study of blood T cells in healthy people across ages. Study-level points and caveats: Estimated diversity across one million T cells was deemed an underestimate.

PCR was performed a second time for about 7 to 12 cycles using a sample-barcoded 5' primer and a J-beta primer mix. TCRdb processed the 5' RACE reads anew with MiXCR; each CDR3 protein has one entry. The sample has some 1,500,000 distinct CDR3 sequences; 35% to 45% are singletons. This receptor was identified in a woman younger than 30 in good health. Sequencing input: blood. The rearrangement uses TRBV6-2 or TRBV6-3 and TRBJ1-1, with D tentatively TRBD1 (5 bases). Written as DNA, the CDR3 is TGTGCCAGCAGTTTCATCGGGGGTCGGGCTGAAGCTTTCTTT. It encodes CASSFIGGRAEAFF.